This T cell receptor (beta chain) was obtained from a study of cytomegalovirus exposure and HLA in healthy donors. It was with 60 Vbeta and 13 Jbeta primers that the PCR ran. Generated by immunoSEQ multiplex PCR, the TCRdb table keeps only in-frame clones and is missing some. The data hold about 160,000 clones, with roughly four fifths observed a single time. The CDR3 runs to 13 residues. Germline V gene sequence: CDR1 SEHNR, CDR2 FQNEAQ (reference sequence). On this clone itself: One end of the junction fails to match germline, which may point to a read error.

Donors were ostensibly healthy at sampling, although undocumented immune exposures were probable. The chain links TRBV7-9 to TRBJ1-3; no reliable D call. Sequencing was carried out using PBMCs. This receptor was obtained from a man aged 50 or older in good health and CMV-seropositive. For the CDR3, the DNA is TGTTCCAGCAGCTTAGTCGGTGGAAACACCATATATTTT. This encodes CSSSLVGGNTIYF. The entire variable domain, with the rest obtained from reference TRBV7-9 and TRBJ1-3, is as follows: DTGVSQNPRHKITKRGQNVTFRCDPISEHNRLYWYRQTLGQGPEFLTYFQNEAQLEKSRLLSDRFSAERPKGSFSTLEIQRTEQGDSAMYLCSSSLVGGNTIYFGEGSWLTVV.